The sequence of this T cell receptor beta chain was determined in a study of T cell responses to AZD1222 COVID-19 vaccine. Measured with immunoSEQ multiplex PCR; TCRdb has only the in-frame clones, and not every one. Among roughly 80,000 clones listed, nearly 85% were seen once. This CDR3 has 13 residues. Trimming cost V 3 bases and J 2 bases, with 7 bases left between them. CDR1 and CDR2 (germline): MNHEY, SVGAGI. V gene TRBV6-5 combines with J gene TRBJ1-2; no reliable D call. This receptor was taken from an adult in good health. The specimen was peripheral blood, collected on day 0 of AZD1222 vaccination. CDR3 sequence reads: CASSYGRNYGYTF. The CDR3 DNA reads TGTGCCAGCAGTTATGGCAGGAACTATGGCTACACCTTC.